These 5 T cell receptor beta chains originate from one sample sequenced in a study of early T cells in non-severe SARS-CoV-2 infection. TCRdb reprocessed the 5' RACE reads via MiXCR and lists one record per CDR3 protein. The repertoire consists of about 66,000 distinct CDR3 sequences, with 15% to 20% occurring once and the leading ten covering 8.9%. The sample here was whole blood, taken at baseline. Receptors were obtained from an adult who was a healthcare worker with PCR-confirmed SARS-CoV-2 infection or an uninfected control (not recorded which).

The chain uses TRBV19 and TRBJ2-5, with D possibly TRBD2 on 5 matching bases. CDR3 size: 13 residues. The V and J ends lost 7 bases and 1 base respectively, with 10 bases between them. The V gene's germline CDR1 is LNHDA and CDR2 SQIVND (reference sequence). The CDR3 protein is CASNTGTQETQYF. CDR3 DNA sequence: TGTGCCAGTAACACGGGAACCCAAGAGACCCAGTACTTC.

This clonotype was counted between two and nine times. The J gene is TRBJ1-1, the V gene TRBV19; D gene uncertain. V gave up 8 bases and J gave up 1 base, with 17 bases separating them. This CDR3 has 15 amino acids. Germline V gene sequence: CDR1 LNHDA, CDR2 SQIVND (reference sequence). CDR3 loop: CASSQRQWGNTEAFF. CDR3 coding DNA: TGTGCCAGTTCACAGAGGCAGTGGGGGAACACTGAAGCTTTCTTT.

The CDR3 DNA reads as TGTGCCAGCAGTCCCTCTGACTACTCCTACGAGCAGTACTTC. This sequence encodes CASSPSDYSYEQYF. The V call is TRBV27, the J call TRBJ2-7; maybe TRBD2 (5 bases). CDR1 is MNHEY and CDR2 is SMNVEV in the germline V gene (reference sequence). V was trimmed by 5 bases and J by 0 bases, leaving 11 bases between them. The CDR3 has 14 amino acids.

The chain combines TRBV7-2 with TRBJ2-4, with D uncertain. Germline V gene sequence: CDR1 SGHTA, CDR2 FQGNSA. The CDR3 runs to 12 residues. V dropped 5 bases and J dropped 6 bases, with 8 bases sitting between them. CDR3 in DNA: TGTGCCAGCAGCACTACGGCAAACATTCAGTACTTC. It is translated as CASSTTANIQYF. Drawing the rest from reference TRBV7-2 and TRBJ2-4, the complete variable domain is GAGVSQSPSNKVTEKGKDVELRCDPISGHTALYWYRQSLGQGLEFLIYFQGNSAPDKSGLPSDRFSAERTGGSVSTLTIQRTQQEDSAVYLCASSTTANIQYFGAGTRLSVL.

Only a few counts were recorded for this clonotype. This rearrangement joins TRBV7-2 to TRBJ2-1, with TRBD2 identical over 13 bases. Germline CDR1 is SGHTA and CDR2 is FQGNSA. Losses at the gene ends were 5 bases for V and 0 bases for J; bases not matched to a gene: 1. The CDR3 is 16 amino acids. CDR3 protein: CASSRTSGGSYNEQFF. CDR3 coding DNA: TGTGCCAGCAGCAGGACTAGCGGGGGCTCCTACAATGAGCAGTTCTTC.